Presented here are 22 T cell receptor beta chains from one specimen sequenced in a study of cytomegalovirus exposure and HLA in healthy donors. PCR used 60 Vbeta primers and 13 Jbeta primers. The data were produced by immunoSEQ multiplex PCR, yet TCRdb's version contains in-frame clones alone and is incomplete. There are roughly 84,000 clones in the sample; roughly 61% occur only once, and approximately 15% lies in the top ten. The source material was PBMCs. These receptors were obtained from a woman in her thirties or forties in good health and CMV-seropositive.

The J gene is TRBJ2-7, the V gene TRBV6-6; no definite D call. The CDR3 contains 14 residues. V lost 2 bases and J 2 bases, leaving 10 bases between the germline ends. From germline, CDR1 is MNHNY and CDR2 SVGAGI (reference sequence). The CDR3 bases are TGTGCCAGCAGTTACGGGCGCTTACCCTACGAGCAGTACTTC. Protein product: CASSYGRLPYEQYF.

DNA of the CDR3: TGTGCCAGCTCACCACGGACAGGACGCCAAGAGACCCAGTACTTC. Translated, it gives CASSPRTGRQETQYF. The rearrangement uses TRBV18 and TRBJ2-5; 7 bases line up with TRBD1. J lost 1 base, V lost 1 base, and 3 bases had no gene match. There are 15 residues in the CDR3. The germline gives CDR1 KGHSH, CDR2 LQKENI. Together with reference TRBV18 and TRBJ2-5, the CDR3 gives the full variable domain: NAGVMQNPRHLVRRRGQEARLRCSPMKGHSHVYWYRQLPEEGLKFMVYLQKENIIDESGMPKERFSAEFPKEGPSILRIQQVVRGDSAAYFCASSPRTGRQETQYFGPGTRLLVL.

This clone came up once. The rearrangement joins TRBV19 to TRBJ1-3, with D possibly matching TRBD1 (5 bases). The CDR3 is 14 amino acids. CDR1 LNHDA and CDR2 SQIVND come from the germline V gene (reference sequence). The V and J ends lost 6 bases and 0 bases respectively, with 9 bases between them. The CDR3 DNA reads as TGTGCCAGTAGCTTCGGGGGCTCTGGAAACACCATATATTTT. Its translation: CASSFGGSGNTIYF.

There are a few counts of this clone. The gene calls are TRBV5-1 and TRBJ2-5; D not resolved. The CDR3 totals 13 residues. V lost 5 bases and J 3 bases, leaving 11 bases between the germline ends. The V gene's germline CDR1 is SGHRS and CDR2 YFSETQ. CDR3 coding DNA: TGCGCCAGCAGTCGTAGCAGTGAAGAGACCCAGTACTTC. It is translated as CASSRSSEETQYF.

The rearrangement joins TRBV7-9 to TRBJ1-1; the D gene is possibly TRBD1 (6 bases). CDR3 length: 14 amino acids. V was pared by 4 bases and J by 0 bases, with 9 bases between. Germline V gene sequence: CDR1 SEHNR, CDR2 FQNEAQ (reference sequence). CDR3 protein: CASSYGQLNTEAFF. The CDR3 DNA reads TGTGCCAGCAGCTACGGACAGTTGAACACTGAAGCTTTCTTT.

V is TRBV5-4 and J is TRBJ1-1; D is ambiguous. Germline V gives CDR1 SGHNT, CDR2 YYREEE (reference sequence). V gave up 4 bases and J gave up 4 bases, with 11 bases separating them. The CDR3 has 13 amino acids. CDR3 in amino acids: CASSPLRSTEAFF. The CDR3 DNA follows: TGTGCCAGCAGCCCCTTAAGGAGCACTGAAGCTTTCTTT.

This CDR3 reads CASSVDSGFSYGYTF. CDR3 nucleotide sequence: TGTGCCAGCAGTGTGGACAGCGGATTTTCCTATGGCTACACCTTC. The chain combines TRBV6-4 with TRBJ1-2; D possibly corresponds to TRBD1 (6 bases). The germline V and J ends were trimmed by 4 bases and 4 bases, with 16 bases remaining between them. This CDR3 is built from 15 residues. CDR1 is MRHNA, CDR2 SNTAGT, per germline.

The chain has TRBV4-1 and TRBJ2-3; the match to TRBD2 covers 9 bases. Trimming took 0 bases from V and 1 from J; bases not matched to a gene: 5. Per germline, CDR1 MGHRA and CDR2 YSYEKL. This CDR3 has 17 residues. CDR3 sequence (DNA): TGCGCCAGCAGCCAAGATAAGGCTAGCGGGGGCACAGATACGCAGTATTTT. It translates to CASSQDKASGGTDTQYF.

The genes are TRBV19 and TRBJ1-5; weak D call: TRBD1 (5 bases). The germline CDR1 and CDR2 sequences are LNHDA and SQIVND (reference sequence). V lost 6 bases to trimming and J lost 0 bases, with 9 bases between them. The CDR3 length is 14 residues. The DNA of the CDR3 is TGTGCCAGTAGCGAACAGGCTAGCAATCAGCCCCAGCATTTT. Residues: CASSEQASNQPQHF.

Here the CDR3 reads CAWSRNLEVHTEAFF. In DNA form, the CDR3 reads TGTGCCTGGAGTCGGAACCTTGAGGTTCACACTGAAGCTTTCTTT. The chain employs TRBV30 and TRBJ1-1; D call uncertain. Germline values: CDR1 GTSNPN, CDR2 SVGIG (reference sequence). Trimming stripped 2 bases from V and 3 bases from J, with 16 bases between. The length of the CDR3 is 15 residues.

Note on this clone: A junction boundary mismatches the germline segment, possibly from a read error. V usage is TRBV28 and J usage is TRBJ1-1; D is ambiguous. CDR1 and CDR2 from the germline V gene are MDHEN and SYDVKM. The CDR3 runs to 14 residues. CDR3 sequence reads: CASSLNSMNTGAFF. The DNA for the CDR3 is TGTGCCAGCAGTTTGAACAGCATGAACACTGGAGCTTTCTTT.

The chain employs TRBV10-3 and TRBJ2-7; D perhaps matches TRBD2 (7 bases). The CDR3 runs to 15 residues. Deletions cut 4 bases from V and 1 base from J, with 14 bases between. The germline V gene has CDR1 ENHRY and CDR2 SYGVKD. In nucleotides, the CDR3 is TGTGCCATCAGTGGGGGGGGGCAAGTGTCCTACGAGCAGTACTTC. Translating gives CAISGGGQVSYEQYF.

This clone was detected only a few times. The V gene is TRBV27, the J gene TRBJ2-3; TRBD1 is a possible D gene (6 bases). Trimming took 5 bases from V and 4 from J, leaving 13 bases between them. CDR1 and CDR2 from the germline V gene are MNHEY and SMNVEV (reference sequence). The CDR3 sequence is 14 residues long. As DNA, the CDR3 is TGTGCCAGCAGTCCCCACAGGGACCCAGATACGCAGTATTTT. It is translated as CASSPHRDPDTQYF.

This chain connects TRBV2 to TRBJ1-4, with 10 bases that match TRBD1. Germline CDR1 reads SNHLY; CDR2 reads FYNNEI. The CDR3 has 15 amino acids. V dropped 1 base and J dropped 8; count of bases not matched to a gene: 4. CDR3 loop: CASSEGQGAGEKLFF. In DNA, the CDR3 is TGTGCCAGCAGTGAAGGACAGGGGGCGGGGGAAAAACTGTTTTTT.

This clone is a singleton in its sample. The gene calls are TRBV25-1 and TRBJ1-3; 7 bases agree with TRBD1. The CDR3 consists of 15 residues. J gave up 0 bases and V 6 bases, and 5 bases lay outside the gene matches. The germline V gene encodes CDR1 MGHDK and CDR2 SYGVNS. CDR3 DNA: TGTGCCAGCAGCGCAGGGGGTTTCTCTGGAAACACCATATATTTT. Protein product: CASSAGGFSGNTIYF.

The genes are TRBV2 and TRBJ2-5; D unclear. The J call could be wrong; TRBJ2-7 is a better fit for the DNA end. CDR3 size: 12 residues. In germline, CDR1 is SNHLY, CDR2 FYNNEI. The CDR3 region is CASAALSYEQYF. DNA of the CDR3: TGTGCCAGCGCCGCCCTTTCCTACGAGCAGTACTTC.

V gene TRBV6-1 combines with J gene TRBJ2-3; the D gene is possibly TRBD2 (5 bases). This CDR3 is built from 12 residues. Germline CDR1 reads MNHNS; CDR2 reads SASEGT. Trimming shortened V by 6 bases and J by 6 bases, and 10 bases separated the two germline ends. In nucleotides, the CDR3 is TGTGCCAGCAGCCCGTCGGGGGATACGCAGTATTTT. It yields the protein CASSPSGDTQYF.

This chain links TRBV25-1 with TRBJ2-7; D not certain. The germline gives CDR1 MGHDK, CDR2 SYGVNS. This CDR3 region has 14 residues. V lost 3 bases to trimming and J lost 2 bases, with 11 bases between them. CDR3 sequence reads: CASSEPTETYEQYF. The CDR3 bases are TGTGCCAGCAGTGAGCCGACGGAGACCTACGAGCAGTACTTC.

The chain links TRBV9 to TRBJ2-5, with 9 bases that match TRBD2. Per germline, CDR1 SGDLS and CDR2 YYNGEE. Trimming at V came to 5 bases and at J to 2 bases, leaving 1 base not matched to a gene. The CDR3 is 13 amino acids. DNA of the CDR3: TGTGCCAGCAGGACTAGCGGACAAGAGACCCAGTACTTC. This gives the protein CASRTSGQETQYF.

The chain employs TRBV9 and TRBJ2-2, with 15 bases that match TRBD2. This CDR3 region has 16 residues. From germline, CDR1 is SGDLS and CDR2 YYNGEE. The ends lost 6 bases at V and 4 bases at J; junction bases unmatched: 4. The CDR3 nucleotides are TGTGCCAGCACGAGGACTAGCGGGAGGGGCACCGGGGAGCTGTTTTTT. Its translation: CASTRTSGRGTGELFF.

A few counts support this clone. V and J are TRBV28 and TRBJ2-7; 9 positions match TRBD1. Germline lookup yields CDR1 MDHEN and CDR2 SYDVKM. Germline trimming cut 2 bases from V and 6 bases from J; bases unmatched to any gene: 5. The CDR3 is made up of 14 amino acids. The CDR3 bases are TGTGCCAGCAGTTTAGGACAGGGGCGACGCGAGCAGTACTTC. It yields the protein CASSLGQGRREQYF.

This chain connects TRBV2 to TRBJ1-6; D gene uncertain. This CDR3 comprises 15 residues. Germline assignment: CDR1 SNHLY and CDR2 FYNNEI. With 6 bases removed from V and 3 bases from J, the gap between germline ends came to 12 bases. In DNA, the CDR3 is TGTGCCAGCAGGGAAACGGAGGGCTATAATTCACCCCTCCACTTT. It specifies CASRETEGYNSPLHF.